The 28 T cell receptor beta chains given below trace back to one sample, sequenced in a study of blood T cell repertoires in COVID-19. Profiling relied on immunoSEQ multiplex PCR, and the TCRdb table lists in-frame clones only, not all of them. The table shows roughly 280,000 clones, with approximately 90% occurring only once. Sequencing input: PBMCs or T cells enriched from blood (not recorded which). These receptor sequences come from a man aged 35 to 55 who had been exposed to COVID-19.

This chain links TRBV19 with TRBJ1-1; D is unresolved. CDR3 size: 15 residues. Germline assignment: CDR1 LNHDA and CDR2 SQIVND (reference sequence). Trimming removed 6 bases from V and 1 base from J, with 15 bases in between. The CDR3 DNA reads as TGTGCCAGTAGGAAGAGCACTGCGGCGAACACTGAAGCTTTCTTT. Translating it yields CASRKSTAANTEAFF. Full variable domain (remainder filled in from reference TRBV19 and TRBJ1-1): DGGITQSPKYLFRKEGQNVTLSCEQNLNHDAMYWYRQDPGQGLRLIYYSQIVNDFQKGDIAEGYSVSREKKESFPLTVTSAQKNPTAFYLCASRKSTAANTEAFFGQGTRLTVV.

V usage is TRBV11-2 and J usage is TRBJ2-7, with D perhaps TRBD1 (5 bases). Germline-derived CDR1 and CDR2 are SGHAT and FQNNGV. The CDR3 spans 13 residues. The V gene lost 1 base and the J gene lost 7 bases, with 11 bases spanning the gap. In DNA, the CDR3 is TGTGCCAGCAGCTTAGGACAGAACGTGGAGCAGTACTTC. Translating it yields CASSLGQNVEQYF.

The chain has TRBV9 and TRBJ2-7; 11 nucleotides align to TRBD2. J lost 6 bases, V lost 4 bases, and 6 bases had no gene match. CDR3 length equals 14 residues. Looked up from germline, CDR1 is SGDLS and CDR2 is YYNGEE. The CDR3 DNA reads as TGTGCCAGCAGCAGCCTAGCGGGAGGCTCCGAGCAGTACTTC. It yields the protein CASSSLAGGSEQYF.

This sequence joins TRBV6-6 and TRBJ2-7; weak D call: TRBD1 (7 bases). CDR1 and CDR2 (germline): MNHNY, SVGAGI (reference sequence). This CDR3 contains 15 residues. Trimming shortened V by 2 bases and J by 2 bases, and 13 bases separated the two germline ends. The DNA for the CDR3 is TGTGCCAGCAGTTACGGGGCAGGGGGGACCTACGAGCAGTACTTC. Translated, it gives CASSYGAGGTYEQYF.

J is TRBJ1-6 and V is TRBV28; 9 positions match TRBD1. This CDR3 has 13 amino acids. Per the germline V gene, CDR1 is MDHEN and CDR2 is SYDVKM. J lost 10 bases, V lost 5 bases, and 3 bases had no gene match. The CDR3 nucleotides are TGTGCCAGCAGTGGACAGGGGCGGTCACCCCTCCACTTT. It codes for CASSGQGRSPLHF. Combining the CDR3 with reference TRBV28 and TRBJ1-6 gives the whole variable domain DVKVTQSSRYLVKRTGEKVFLECVQDMDHENMFWYRQDPGLGLRLIYFSYDVKMKEKGDIPEGYSVSREKKERFSLILESASTNQTSMYLCASSGQGRSPLHFGNGTRLTVT.

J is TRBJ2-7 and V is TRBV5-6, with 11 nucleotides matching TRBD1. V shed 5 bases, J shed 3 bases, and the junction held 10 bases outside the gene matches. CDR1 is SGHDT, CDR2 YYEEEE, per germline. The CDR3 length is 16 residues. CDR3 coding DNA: TGTGCCAGCAGGATGGGACAGGGGGTGGATGGCTACGAGCAGTACTTC. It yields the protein CASRMGQGVDGYEQYF.

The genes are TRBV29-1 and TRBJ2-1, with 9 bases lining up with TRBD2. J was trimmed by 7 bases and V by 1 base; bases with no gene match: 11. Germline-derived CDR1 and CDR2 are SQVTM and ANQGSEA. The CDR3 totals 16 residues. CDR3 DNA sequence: TGCAGCGTTGAAGGCCCTCTAGCGGGAACATTGAATGAGCAGTTCTTC. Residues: CSVEGPLAGTLNEQFF.

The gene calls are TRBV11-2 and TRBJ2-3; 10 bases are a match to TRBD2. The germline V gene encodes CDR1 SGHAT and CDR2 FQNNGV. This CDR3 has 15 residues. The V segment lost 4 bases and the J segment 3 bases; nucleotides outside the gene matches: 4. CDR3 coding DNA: TGTGCCAGCAGCTCGACTAGCGGGTATACAGATACGCAGTATTTT. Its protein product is CASSSTSGYTDTQYF.

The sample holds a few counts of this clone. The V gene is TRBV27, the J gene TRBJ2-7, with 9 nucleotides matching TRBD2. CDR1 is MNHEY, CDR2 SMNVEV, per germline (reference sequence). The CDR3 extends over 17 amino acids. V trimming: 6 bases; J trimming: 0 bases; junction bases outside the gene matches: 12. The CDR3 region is CASRSKTSGAVSYEQYF. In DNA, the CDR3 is TGTGCCAGCAGATCGAAGACTAGCGGAGCAGTCTCCTACGAGCAGTACTTC.

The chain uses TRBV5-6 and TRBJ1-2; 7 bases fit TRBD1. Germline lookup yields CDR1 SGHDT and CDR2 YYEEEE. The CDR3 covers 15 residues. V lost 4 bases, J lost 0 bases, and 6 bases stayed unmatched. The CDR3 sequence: CASSTRDRTNYGYTF. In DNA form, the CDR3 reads TGTGCCAGCAGCACACGGGACAGAACTAACTATGGCTACACCTTC.

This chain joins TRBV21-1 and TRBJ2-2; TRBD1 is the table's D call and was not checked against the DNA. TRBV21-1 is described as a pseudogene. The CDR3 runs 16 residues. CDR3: CASSKARGLNTGELFF. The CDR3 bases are TGTGCCAGCAGCAAAGCAAGGGGTTTGAACACCGGGGAGCTGTTTTTT.

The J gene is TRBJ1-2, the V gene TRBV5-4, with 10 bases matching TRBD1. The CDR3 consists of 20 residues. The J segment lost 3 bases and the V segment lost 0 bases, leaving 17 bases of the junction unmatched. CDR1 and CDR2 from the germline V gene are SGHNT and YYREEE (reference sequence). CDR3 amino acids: CASSLDPGQGPHGGDYGYTF. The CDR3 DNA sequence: TGTGCCAGCAGCTTGGACCCGGGACAGGGGCCGCACGGAGGGGACTATGGCTACACCTTC.

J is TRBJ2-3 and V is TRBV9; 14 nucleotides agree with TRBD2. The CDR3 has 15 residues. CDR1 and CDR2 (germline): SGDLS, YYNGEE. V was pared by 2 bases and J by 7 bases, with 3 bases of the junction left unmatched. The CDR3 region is CASSVGTSGSYTQYF. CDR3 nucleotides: TGTGCCAGCAGCGTGGGGACTAGCGGGAGTTATACGCAGTATTTT.

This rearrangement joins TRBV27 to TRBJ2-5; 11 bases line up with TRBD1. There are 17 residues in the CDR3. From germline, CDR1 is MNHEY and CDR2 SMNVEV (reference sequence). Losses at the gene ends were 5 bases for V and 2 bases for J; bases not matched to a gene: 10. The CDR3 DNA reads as TGTGCCAGCAGTCGACTCCCGGGACAGGGGGATCAAGAGACCCAGTACTTC. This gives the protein CASSRLPGQGDQETQYF.

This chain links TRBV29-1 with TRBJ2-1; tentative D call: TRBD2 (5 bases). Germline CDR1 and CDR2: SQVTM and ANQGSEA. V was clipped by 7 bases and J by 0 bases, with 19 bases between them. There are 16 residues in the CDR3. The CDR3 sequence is CSAVGIPNTSYNEQFF. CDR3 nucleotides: TGCAGCGCCGTCGGGATCCCTAATACCTCCTACAATGAGCAGTTCTTC.

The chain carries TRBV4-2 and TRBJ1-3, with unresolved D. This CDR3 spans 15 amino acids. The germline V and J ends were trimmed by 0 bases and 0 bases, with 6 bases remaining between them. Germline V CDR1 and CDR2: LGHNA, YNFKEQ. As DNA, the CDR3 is TGTGCCAGCAGCCAAGAGTTACTCTCTGGAAACACCATATATTTT. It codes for CASSQELLSGNTIYF.

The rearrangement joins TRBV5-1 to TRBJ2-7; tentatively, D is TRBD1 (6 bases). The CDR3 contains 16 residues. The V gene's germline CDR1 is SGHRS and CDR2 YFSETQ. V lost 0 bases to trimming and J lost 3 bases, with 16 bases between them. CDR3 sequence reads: CASSLGSRGHYYEQYF. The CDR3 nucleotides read TGCGCCAGCAGCTTGGGTAGCAGGGGACATTACTACGAGCAGTACTTC.

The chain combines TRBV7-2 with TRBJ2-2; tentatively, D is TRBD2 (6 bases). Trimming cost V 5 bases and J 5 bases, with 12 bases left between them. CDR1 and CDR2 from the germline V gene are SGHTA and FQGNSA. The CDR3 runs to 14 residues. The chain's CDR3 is CASSKFGGTGELFF. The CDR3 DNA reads TGTGCCAGCAGCAAATTTGGAGGGACCGGGGAGCTGTTTTTT.

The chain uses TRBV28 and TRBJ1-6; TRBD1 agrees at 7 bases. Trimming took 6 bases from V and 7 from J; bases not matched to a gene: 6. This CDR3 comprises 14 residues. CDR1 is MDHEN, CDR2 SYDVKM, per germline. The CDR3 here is CASRAGTENSPLHF. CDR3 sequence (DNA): TGTGCCAGCAGGGCCGGGACAGAAAATTCACCCCTCCACTTT.

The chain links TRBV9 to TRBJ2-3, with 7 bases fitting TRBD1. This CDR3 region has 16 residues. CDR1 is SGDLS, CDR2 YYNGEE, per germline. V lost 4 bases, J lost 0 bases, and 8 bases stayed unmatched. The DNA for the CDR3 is TGTGCCAGCAGCTCACGGACAGGTCCTAGCACAGATACGCAGTATTTT. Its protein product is CASSSRTGPSTDTQYF.

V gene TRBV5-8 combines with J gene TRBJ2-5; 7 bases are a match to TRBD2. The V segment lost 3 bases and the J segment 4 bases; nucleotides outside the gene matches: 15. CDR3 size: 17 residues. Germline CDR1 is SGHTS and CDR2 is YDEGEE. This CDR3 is CASSYERVRGGRETQYF. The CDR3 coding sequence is TGTGCCAGCAGCTACGAACGGGTTAGGGGCGGGAGAGAGACCCAGTACTTC.

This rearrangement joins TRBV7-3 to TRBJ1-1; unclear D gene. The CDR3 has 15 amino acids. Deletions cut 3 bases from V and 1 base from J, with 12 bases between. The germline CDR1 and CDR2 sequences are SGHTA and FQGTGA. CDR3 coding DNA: TGTGCCAGCAGCTTGTACGGCGGATCGAACACTGAAGCTTTCTTT. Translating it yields CASSLYGGSNTEAFF.

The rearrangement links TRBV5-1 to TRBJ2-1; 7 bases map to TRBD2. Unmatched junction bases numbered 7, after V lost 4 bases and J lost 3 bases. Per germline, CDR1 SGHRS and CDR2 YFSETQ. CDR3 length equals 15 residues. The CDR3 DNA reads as TGCGCCAGCAGCCCCGCGGGGGTATACTACAATGAGCAGTTCTTC. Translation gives CASSPAGVYYNEQFF.

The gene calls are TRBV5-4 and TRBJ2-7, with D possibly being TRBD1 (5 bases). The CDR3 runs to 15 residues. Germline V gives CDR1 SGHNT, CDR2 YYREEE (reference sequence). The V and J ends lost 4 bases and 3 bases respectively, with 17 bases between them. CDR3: CASSQRTGQNYEQYF. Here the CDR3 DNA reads TGTGCCAGCAGCCAGAGAACAGGACAAAACTACGAGCAGTACTTC. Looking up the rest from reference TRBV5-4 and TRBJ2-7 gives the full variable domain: ETGVTQSPTHLIKTRGQQVTLRCSSQSGHNTVSWYQQALGQGPQFIFQYYREEENGRGNFPPRFSGLQFPNYSSELNVNALELDDSALYLCASSQRTGQNYEQYFGPGTRLTVT.

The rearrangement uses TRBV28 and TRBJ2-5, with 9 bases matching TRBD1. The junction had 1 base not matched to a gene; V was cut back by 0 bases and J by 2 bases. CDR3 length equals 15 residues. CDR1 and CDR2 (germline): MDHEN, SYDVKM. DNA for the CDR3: TGTGCCAGCAGTTTATGGGGGACAGGGCAAGAGACCCAGTACTTC. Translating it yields CASSLWGTGQETQYF.

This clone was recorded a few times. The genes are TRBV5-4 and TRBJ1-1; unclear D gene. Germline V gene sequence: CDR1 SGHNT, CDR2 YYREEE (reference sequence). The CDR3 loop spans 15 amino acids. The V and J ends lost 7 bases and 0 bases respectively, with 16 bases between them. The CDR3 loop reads CASSQGGIMNTEAFF. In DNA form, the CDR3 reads TGTGCCAGCTCGCAAGGAGGAATCATGAACACTGAAGCTTTCTTT.

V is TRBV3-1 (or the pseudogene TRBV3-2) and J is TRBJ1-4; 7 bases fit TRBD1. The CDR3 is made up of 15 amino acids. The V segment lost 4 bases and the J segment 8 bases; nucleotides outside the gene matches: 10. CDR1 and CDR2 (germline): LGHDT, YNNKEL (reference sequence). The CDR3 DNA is TGTGCCAGCAGCCCGGTAACAGGGGATTGGGAAAAACTGTTTTTT. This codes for CASSPVTGDWEKLFF.

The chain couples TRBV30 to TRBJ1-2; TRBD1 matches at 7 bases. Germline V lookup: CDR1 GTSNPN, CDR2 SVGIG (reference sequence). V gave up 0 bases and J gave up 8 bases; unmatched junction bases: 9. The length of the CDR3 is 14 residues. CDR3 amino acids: CAWSVLEGATGYTF. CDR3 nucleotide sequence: TGTGCCTGGAGTGTACTGGAGGGGGCGACCGGCTACACCTTC.